The sequence of this T cell receptor (beta chain) was determined in a study of cytomegalovirus exposure and HLA in healthy donors. Study-level results: Despite most TCR sequences being rare, some public TCRs occurred in many donors.

Clones were sequenced by immunoSEQ multiplex PCR, and TCRdb holds only the in-frame ones, with some missing. Among hundreds of thousands of clones, approximately 87% were seen once, and the ten largest hold roughly 2.5%. With 6 bases removed from V and 5 bases from J, the gap between germline ends came to 20 bases. Looked up from germline, CDR1 is MNHEY and CDR2 is SVGAGI. CDR3 length: 15 amino acids. For this clone: As yet, its antigen is unknown.

The chain has TRBV6-5 and TRBJ2-7; perhaps TRBD2 as D (5 bases). Sequences were obtained from PBMCs. This clonotype originated in a man aged 18 to 29 in good health and CMV-seronegative. CDR3 in DNA: TGTGCCAGCAGAAAAGCGGACGGATACCTAAACGAGCAGTACTTC. It is translated as CASRKADGYLNEQYF.